The T cell receptor (beta chain) described here comes from a study of radiation and T cells in renal cell carcinoma. CDR1 KGHSH and CDR2 LQKENI come from the germline V gene. Trimming removed 2 bases from V and 3 bases from J, with 12 bases in between. The CDR3 runs 15 residues. Profiling relied on immunoSEQ multiplex PCR, and the TCRdb table lists in-frame clones only, not all of them. The data contain roughly 120,000 clones, roughly four fifths of them singletons. Time point of the sample: blood 2 weeks post-SBRT. Treatment here: 15 Gy SBRT to primary tumor, nephrectomy 4 weeks later. The material was blood, obtained from a patient whose treatment included radiotherapy and nephrectomy. The receptor was derived from a woman aged 55 to 70 with renal cell carcinoma. The gene calls are TRBV18 and TRBJ2-3, with D unclear. CDR3 in DNA: TGTGCCAGCTCACCAAGTAACGGTCCGACAGATACGCAGTATTTT. Protein product: CASSPSNGPTDTQYF.